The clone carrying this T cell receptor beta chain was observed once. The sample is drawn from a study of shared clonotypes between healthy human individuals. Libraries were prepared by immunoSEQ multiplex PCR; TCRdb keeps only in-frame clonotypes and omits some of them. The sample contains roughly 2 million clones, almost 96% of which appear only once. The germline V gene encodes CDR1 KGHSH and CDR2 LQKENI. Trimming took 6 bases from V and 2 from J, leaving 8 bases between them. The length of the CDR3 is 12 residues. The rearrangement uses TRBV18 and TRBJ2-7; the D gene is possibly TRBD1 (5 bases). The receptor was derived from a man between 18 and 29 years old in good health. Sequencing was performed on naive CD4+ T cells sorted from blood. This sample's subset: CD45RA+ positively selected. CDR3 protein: CASSAGPYEQYF. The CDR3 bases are TGTGCCAGCTCCGCAGGGCCCTACGAGCAGTACTTC.